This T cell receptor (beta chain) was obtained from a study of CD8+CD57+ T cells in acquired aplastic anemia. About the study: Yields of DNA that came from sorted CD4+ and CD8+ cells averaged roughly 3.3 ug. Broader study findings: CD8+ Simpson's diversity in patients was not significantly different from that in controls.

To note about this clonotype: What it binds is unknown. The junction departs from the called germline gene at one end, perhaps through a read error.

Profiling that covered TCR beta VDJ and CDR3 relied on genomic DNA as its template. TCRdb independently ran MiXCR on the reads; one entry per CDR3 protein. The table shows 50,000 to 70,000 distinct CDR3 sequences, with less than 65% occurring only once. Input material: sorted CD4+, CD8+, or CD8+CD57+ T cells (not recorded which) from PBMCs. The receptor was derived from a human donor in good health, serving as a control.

CDR3 nucleotides: TGTGCCAGTAGTATCAGGGCTAACACTGGAGCTTTCTTT. It codes for CASSIRANTGAFF. The gene calls are TRBV19 and TRBJ1-1; TRBD1 might be the D (5 bases). The germline gives CDR1 LNHDA, CDR2 SQIVND (reference sequence). The CDR3 runs to 13 residues.